This record covers a single TCR beta chain. Antigen: not known. The investigators reverse transcribed all of the isolated RNA, so they sequenced expressed TCRB transcripts. Only in-frame clones appear in the TCRdb table, and some are missing; sequencing was by immunoSEQ multiplex PCR. The sample has about 620,000 clones, 15% to 17% seen once; the top ten hold approximately 0.099%. The V end lost 4 bases, the J end lost 1 base, and 13 bases lay between the germline ends. The length of the CDR3 is 15 residues. Germline V gene lookup returns CDR1 LGHNA and CDR2 YNFKEQ. This entry comes from a study of beta chain features in type 1 diabetes. Study-wide background: Sorted cell examination encompassed about 110,000,000 cells across all samples. The study, taken as a whole, reports: Moderate but significant shortening of TCRB CDR3s was recorded in all four CD4+ subsets from Type 1 diabetes patients.

Cells sorted by CD45RO/CCR7/CD25/CD127/CD95/CD27 comprised CD4+ naive, central memory, regulatory and stem cell-like memory cells. The sequence was collected from a man aged 18 to 30 in good health. The sequencing sample was made of naive CD4+ T cells from blood. The chain carries TRBV4-2 and TRBJ1-1; D may be TRBD1 (5 bases). CDR3 DNA: TGTGCCAGCAGCCCAAGCGGGACGGAGAACACTGAAGCTTTCTTT. Encoded protein: CASSPSGTENTEAFF.